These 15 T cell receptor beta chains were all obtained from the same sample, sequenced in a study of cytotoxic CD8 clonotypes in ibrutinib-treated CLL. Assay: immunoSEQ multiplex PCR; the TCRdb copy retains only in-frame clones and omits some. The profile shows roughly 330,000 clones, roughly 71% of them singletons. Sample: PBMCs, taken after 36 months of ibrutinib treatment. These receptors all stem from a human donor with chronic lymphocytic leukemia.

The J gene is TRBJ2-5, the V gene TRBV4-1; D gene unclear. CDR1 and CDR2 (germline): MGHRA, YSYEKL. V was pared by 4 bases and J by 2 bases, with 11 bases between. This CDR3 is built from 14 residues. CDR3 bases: TGCGCCAGCAGCCCGTATTCGCGGCAAGAGACCCAGTACTTC. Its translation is CASSPYSRQETQYF.

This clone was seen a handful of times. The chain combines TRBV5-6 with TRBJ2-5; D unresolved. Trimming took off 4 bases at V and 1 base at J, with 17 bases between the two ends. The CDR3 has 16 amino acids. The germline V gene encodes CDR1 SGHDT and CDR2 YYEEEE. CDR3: CASSPVDAVLQETQYF. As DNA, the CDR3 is TGTGCCAGCAGCCCCGTGGACGCGGTCCTCCAAGAGACCCAGTACTTC. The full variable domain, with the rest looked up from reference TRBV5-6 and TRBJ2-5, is DAGVTQSPTHLIKTRGQQVTLRCSPKSGHDTVSWYQQALGQGPQFIFQYYEEEERQRGNFPDRFSGHQFPNYSSELNVNALLLGDSALYLCASSPVDAVLQETQYFGPGTRLLVL.

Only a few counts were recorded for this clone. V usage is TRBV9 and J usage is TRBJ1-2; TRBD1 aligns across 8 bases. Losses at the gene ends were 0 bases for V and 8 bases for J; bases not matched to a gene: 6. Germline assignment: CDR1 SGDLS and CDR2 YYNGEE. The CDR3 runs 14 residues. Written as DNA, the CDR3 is TGTGCCAGCAGCGTAGCGGACAGGGAAGGAGGCTACACCTTC. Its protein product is CASSVADREGGYTF.

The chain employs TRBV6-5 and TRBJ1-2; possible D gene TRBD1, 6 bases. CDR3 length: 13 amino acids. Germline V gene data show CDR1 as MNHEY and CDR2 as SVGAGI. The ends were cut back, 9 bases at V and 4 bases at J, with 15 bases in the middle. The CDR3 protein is CASGRLGAYGYTF. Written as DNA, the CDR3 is TGTGCCAGTGGACGGTTGGGGGCCTATGGCTACACCTTC.

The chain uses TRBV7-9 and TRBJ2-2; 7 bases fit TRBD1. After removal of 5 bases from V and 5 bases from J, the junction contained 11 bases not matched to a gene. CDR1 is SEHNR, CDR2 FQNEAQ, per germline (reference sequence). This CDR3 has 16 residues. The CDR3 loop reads CASSRPGTVGTGELFF. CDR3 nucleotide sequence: TGTGCCAGCAGCCGACCCGGGACAGTCGGTACCGGGGAGCTGTTTTTT.

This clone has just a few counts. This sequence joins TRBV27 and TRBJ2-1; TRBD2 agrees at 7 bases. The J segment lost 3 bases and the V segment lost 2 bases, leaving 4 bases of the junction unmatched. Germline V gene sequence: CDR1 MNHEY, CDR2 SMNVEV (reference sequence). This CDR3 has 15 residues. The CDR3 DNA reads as TGTGCCAGCAGTTTAGGGACTAAGGTCTACAATGAGCAGTTCTTC. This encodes CASSLGTKVYNEQFF.

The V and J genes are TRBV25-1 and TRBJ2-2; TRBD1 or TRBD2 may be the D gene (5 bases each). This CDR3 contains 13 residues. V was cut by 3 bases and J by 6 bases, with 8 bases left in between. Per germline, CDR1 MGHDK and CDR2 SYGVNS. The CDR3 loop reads CASSERDPGELFF. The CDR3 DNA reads TGTGCCAGCAGTGAGAGGGACCCCGGGGAGCTGTTTTTT.

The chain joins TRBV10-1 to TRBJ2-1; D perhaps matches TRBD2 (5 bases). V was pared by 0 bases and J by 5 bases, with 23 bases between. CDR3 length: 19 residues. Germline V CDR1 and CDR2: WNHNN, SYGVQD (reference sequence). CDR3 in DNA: TGCGCCAGCAGTGAGTCTTTGGTGGAGCGGCAGAGTTTCGACAATGAGCAGTTCTTC. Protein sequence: CASSESLVERQSFDNEQFF.

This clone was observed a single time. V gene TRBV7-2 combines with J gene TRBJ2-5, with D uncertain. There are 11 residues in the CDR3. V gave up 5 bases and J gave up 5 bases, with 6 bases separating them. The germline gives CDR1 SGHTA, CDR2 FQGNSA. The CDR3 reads CASSHGETQYF. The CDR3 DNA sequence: TGTGCCAGCAGCCACGGGGAGACCCAGTACTTC.

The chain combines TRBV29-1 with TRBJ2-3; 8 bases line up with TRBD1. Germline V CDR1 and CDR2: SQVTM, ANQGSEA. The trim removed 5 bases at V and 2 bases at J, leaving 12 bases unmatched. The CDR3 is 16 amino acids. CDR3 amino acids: CSVSPFDRGFTDTQYF. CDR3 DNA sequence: TGCAGCGTTAGCCCCTTCGACAGGGGTTTCACAGATACGCAGTATTTT.

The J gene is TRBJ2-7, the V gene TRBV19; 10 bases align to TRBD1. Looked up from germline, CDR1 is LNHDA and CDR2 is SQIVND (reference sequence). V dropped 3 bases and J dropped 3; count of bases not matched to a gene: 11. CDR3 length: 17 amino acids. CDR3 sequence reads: CASSIGTGVFPNYEQYF. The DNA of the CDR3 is TGTGCCAGTAGTATCGGGACAGGGGTTTTCCCGAACTACGAGCAGTACTTC.

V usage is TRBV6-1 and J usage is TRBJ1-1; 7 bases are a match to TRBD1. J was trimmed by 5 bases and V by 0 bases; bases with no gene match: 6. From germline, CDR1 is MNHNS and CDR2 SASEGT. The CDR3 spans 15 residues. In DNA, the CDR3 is TGTGCCAGCAGTGAAGCGAACAGACAGGGAACTGAAGCTTTCTTT. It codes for CASSEANRQGTEAFF.

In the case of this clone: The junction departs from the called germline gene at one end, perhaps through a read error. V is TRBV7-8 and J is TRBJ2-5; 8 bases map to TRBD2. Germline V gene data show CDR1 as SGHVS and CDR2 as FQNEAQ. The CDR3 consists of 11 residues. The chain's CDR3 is CASSRSGVQDF. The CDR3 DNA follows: TGTGCCAGCAGCCGTAGCGGGGTTCAAGACTTC.

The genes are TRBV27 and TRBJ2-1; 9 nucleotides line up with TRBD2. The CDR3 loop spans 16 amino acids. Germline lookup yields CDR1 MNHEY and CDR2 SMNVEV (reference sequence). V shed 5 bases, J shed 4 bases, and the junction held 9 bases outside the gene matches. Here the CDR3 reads CASSLAASGIYNEQFF. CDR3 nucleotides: TGTGCCAGCAGTCTGGCCGCTAGCGGGATTTACAATGAGCAGTTCTTC.

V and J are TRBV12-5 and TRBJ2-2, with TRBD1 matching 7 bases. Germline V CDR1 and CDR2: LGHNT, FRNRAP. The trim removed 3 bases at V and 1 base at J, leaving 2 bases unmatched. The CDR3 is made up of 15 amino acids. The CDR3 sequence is CASGFRTGNTGELFF. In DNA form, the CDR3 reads TGTGCTAGTGGTTTCCGGACAGGGAACACCGGGGAGCTGTTTTTT.